The 18 T cell receptor beta chains reported below all come from one sample, sequenced in a study of tumor-infiltrating lymphocytes in primary liver carcinoma. TCR beta cDNA was prepared out of around 460 ng total RNA by means of a constant-region primer. Libraries for TCR beta were built through three nested multiplex PCR rounds, which together made up a slightly modified ARM-PCR procedure. Amplification in the first two PCR rounds was performed using TRBV1-TRBV30 forward primers and a C-beta reverse primer for 10 cycles each. TCRdb reanalysed the multiplex PCR reads using MiXCR and keeps one entry per CDR3 protein. The sample has 55,000 to 70,000 distinct CDR3 sequences; just over 70% are singletons. Bulk tissue was left unsorted, and RNA and DNA were co-extracted from about 19-30 mg of it. The source material was liver tumor tissue from sampling region 2. As for subset: tumor region T2, inferior pole. The receptors stem from a man aged 40-50 years with primary liver carcinoma and hepatitis B virus infection.

V gene TRBV6-5 combines with J gene TRBJ2-7; 13 nucleotides align to TRBD2. This CDR3 comprises 15 residues. With V trimmed by 4 bases and J by 0 bases, 0 bases remained unmatched. Per germline, CDR1 MNHEY and CDR2 SVGAGI. In DNA form, the CDR3 reads TGTGCCAGCAGTTGGACTAGCGGGAGCTCCTACGAGCAGTACTTC. It is translated as CASSWTSGSSYEQYF.

With regard to this clonotype: Lacking the conserved final phenylalanine or tryptophan, this CDR3 likely reflects a read error. The limits of the CDR3 on the DNA are not certain, so only TCRdb's listed CDR3 is given. The V and J genes are TRBV11-2 and TRBJ1-1; the D call in the table, TRBD1, was not verified against the DNA. The CDR3 numbers 16 amino acids, ends counted. The V gene's germline CDR1 is SGHAT and CDR2 FQNNGV. CDR3 sequence reads: CASSPSRGLVNTEALL.

The chain has TRBV6-1 and TRBJ2-7, with D unresolved. V dropped 3 bases and J dropped 5 bases, with 17 bases sitting between them. CDR1 MNHNS and CDR2 SASEGT come from the germline V gene. There are 15 residues in the CDR3. CDR3 sequence (DNA): TGTGCCAGCAGTGATGCGAGTCAAGGGTGGAACGAGCAGTACTTC. Residues: CASSDASQGWNEQYF.

On this clonotype: The conserved final phenylalanine or tryptophan is absent from the CDR3, which likely points to a read error. The chain couples TRBV11-2 to TRBJ2-5; perhaps D is TRBD1 or TRBD2 (5 bases each). Between the trimmed V and J ends, which lost 3 bases and 5 bases, there was a span of 19 bases. This CDR3 is 16 amino acids long. The germline V gene has CDR1 SGHAT and CDR2 FQNNGV. The CDR3 loop reads CASSFTVGASGETQYS. CDR3 DNA: TGTGCCAGCAGCTTTACAGTAGGGGCCTCGGGGGAGACCCAGTACTCC.

On this clonotype: A much larger clone lies a single base off, so this may be a read error. The J gene is TRBJ2-2, the V gene TRBV11-1; tentatively, D is TRBD2 (6 bases). The CDR3 sequence is 15 residues long. CDR1 is SGHAT and CDR2 is FQDESV in the germline V gene (reference sequence). The CDR3 spells CASRYTGPFSGGLFF. DNA of the CDR3: TGTGCCAGCAGATATACAGGACCTTTCTCCGGGGGGCTGTTTTTT. The full variable domain, rest sourced from reference TRBV11-1 and TRBJ2-2, is EAEVAQSPRYKITEKSQAVAFWCDPISGHATLYWYRQILGQGPELLVQFQDESVVDDSQLPKDRFSAERLKGVDSTLKIQPAELGDSAMYLCASRYTGPFSGGLFFGEGSRLTVL.

The CDR3 region is CATSDLGSGELFF. CDR3 bases: TGTGCCACCAGTGATTTGGGCAGCGGGGAGCTGTTTTTT. The chain joins TRBV24-1 to TRBJ2-2, with D unclear. Germline-derived CDR1 and CDR2 are KGHDR and SFDVKD. The ends were cut back, 0 bases at V and 7 bases at J, with 5 bases in the middle. This CDR3 spans 13 amino acids.

Comment on this clonotype: A junction boundary mismatches the germline segment, possibly from a read error. The gene calls are TRBV11-2 and TRBJ2-5; 7 bases agree with TRBD2. CDR1 and CDR2 (germline): SGHAT, FQNNGV. CDR3 size: 16 residues. This CDR3 reads CASIQTPVGGKETQYF. In nucleotides, the CDR3 is TGTGCTAGCATCCAAACTCCTGTCGGGGGGAAAGAGACCCAGTATTTC.

The rearrangement uses TRBV12-5 and TRBJ2-3; D unclear. Germline CDR1 and CDR2: LGHNT and FRNRAP. This CDR3 has 14 residues. The V and J ends lost 7 bases and 10 bases respectively, with 21 bases between them. Here the CDR3 DNA reads TGTGCTAGTGCCGACCATCTAGGAGTGCATCCGCAGTATTTT. This translates into CASADHLGVHPQYF. The full variable domain, rest sourced from reference TRBV12-5 and TRBJ2-3, is DARVTQTPRHKVTEMGQEVTMRCQPILGHNTVFWYRQTMMQGLELLAYFRNRAPLDDSGMPKDRFSAEMPDATLATLKIQPSEPRDSAVYFCASADHLGVHPQYFGPGTRLTVL.

As concerns this clonotype: This may be a read error: a much more frequent sequence differs by one nucleotide. This chain joins TRBV6-1 and TRBJ2-7; 7 bases line up with TRBD2. V lost 7 bases to trimming and J lost 11 bases; unmatched junction nucleotides: 17. The CDR3 consists of 14 residues. From germline, CDR1 is MNHNS and CDR2 SASEGT. The DNA of the CDR3 is TGTGCCAGCAAAGCGGGACGGGCAATAACCAAGGAGTACTTC. Its translation is CASKAGRAITKEYF.

In regard to this clonotype: One base away lies a much larger clone, so this may be a sequencing read error. The chain joins TRBV6-6 to TRBJ1-3; the D is unclear. The CDR3 consists of 15 residues. Germline CDR1 MNHNY, CDR2 SVGAGI (reference sequence). DNA of the CDR3: TGTGCCAGCAGTTACTCGTCCCGCTCTGGAGACACCATATATTTT. Protein sequence: CASSYSSRSGDTIYF.

The chain uses TRBV7-9 and TRBJ1-3; the D is unclear. This CDR3 has 14 amino acids. Germline loops: CDR1 SEHNR, CDR2 FQNEAQ (reference sequence). Deletions cut 8 bases from V and 2 bases from J, with 13 bases between. CDR3 protein: CASGSGQAGNTIYF. The CDR3 DNA sequence: TGTGCCAGCGGCTCAGGTCAGGCTGGAAACACCATATATTTT.

This clonotype was seen ten or more times. The rearrangement links TRBV4-1 to TRBJ1-5; no reliable D call. Germline CDR1 MGHRA, CDR2 YSYEKL. V gave up 0 bases and J gave up 5 bases, with 5 bases separating them. The CDR3 is 13 amino acids. The CDR3: CASSQETDQPQHF. The CDR3 bases are TGCGCCAGCAGCCAAGAAACTGATCAGCCCCAGCATTTT.

In regard to this clonotype: This CDR3 fails to terminate in the conserved phenylalanine or tryptophan, so it likely reflects a read error. This chain uses TRBV29-1 with TRBJ2-5; D possibly corresponds to TRBD2 (6 bases). This CDR3 is 14 amino acids long. Germline CDR1 is SQVTM and CDR2 is ANQGSEA. CDR3 in amino acids: CNVEDRAGGETQYS. The CDR3 bases are TGCAACGTTGAAGATCGGGCCGGGGGAGAGACCCAGTACTCC.

This clonotype was picked up many times. The chain has TRBV7-9 and TRBJ2-3; 8 nucleotides align to TRBD2. V lost 5 bases, J lost 1 base, and 5 bases stayed unmatched. Germline CDR1 reads SEHNR; CDR2 reads FQNEAQ (reference sequence). The CDR3 has 15 amino acids. CDR3 in DNA: TGTGCCAGCAGCCCGCCGGGACTAGGCACAGATACGCAGTATTTT. This translates into CASSPPGLGTDTQYF.

Concerning this clonotype: Compared with germline, one end of the junction differs, possibly owing to a read error. This chain connects TRBV11-1 to TRBJ2-1, with a possible D match to TRBD2 (6 bases). CDR1 is SGHAT and CDR2 is FQDESV in the germline V gene (reference sequence). This CDR3 spans 16 amino acids. Here the CDR3 reads CANSIGGLRSYNEQFF. CDR3 in DNA: TGTGCCAACAGCATCGGGGGACTCCGATCCTACAATGAGCAATTCTTC.

As to this clonotype: One end of the junction fails to match germline, which may point to a read error. The gene calls are TRBV11-2 and TRBJ2-5; a possible D gene is TRBD2 (6 bases). This CDR3 comprises 18 residues. The germline V gene encodes CDR1 SGHAT and CDR2 FQNNGV. The DNA of the CDR3 is TGTGCCAGGAGCTTAGATCCGTGGTCTAGCGTGAGAGGAGGGACCCAGTACTTC. Its translation: CARSLDPWSSVRGGTQYF.

On this clonotype itself: The junction and the germline gene differ at one end; a read error may be behind it. The V and J genes are TRBV10-3 and TRBJ2-7; D is uncertain. The CDR3 totals 12 residues. CDR1 is ENHRY and CDR2 is SYGVKD in the germline V gene. The CDR3 DNA is TGTGCCATCAGTGACAGCTACTACGAGCAGTATTTC. It is translated as CAISDSYYEQYF.

The table lists this clonotype with many counts. The chain joins TRBV5-1 to TRBJ2-1, with 8 bases identical to TRBD1. V dropped 5 bases and J dropped 5; count of bases not matched to a gene: 9. From germline, CDR1 is SGHRS and CDR2 YFSETQ. The length of the CDR3 is 15 residues. DNA of the CDR3: TGCGCCAGCAGGGCAGGGGGCGGTTGGGACAATGAGCAGTTCTTC. Translation: CASRAGGGWDNEQFF.